This T cell receptor beta chain emerged from a study of shared clonotypes between healthy human individuals. Overall study results and limits: Naive CD4 clonotypes were shared across a few donors at 5% to 6%.

About this clone: Its antigen is currently unknown.

Original analysis: ImmunoSEQ junction-only sequences lacked quality scores, so their filtering differed. Here immunoSEQ multiplex PCR was the method, and the copy in TCRdb shows in-frame clones only, minus some. Clone size and the V and J calls come from that table; the DNA yielded D and trimming. The sample contains under 600,000 clones, about 98% of which appear only once. It was CD45RO-negative cells, positively selected for CCR7, that made up naive CD8 cells, with terminally differentiated effector memory CD45RA+ cells excluded. The sequencing input was naive CD8+ T cells sorted from blood. This clonotype was obtained from a man aged 30 to 45 in good health.

The DNA of the CDR3 is TGTGCCAGCAGCTTTACGGAGCAGACCTACGAGCAGTACTTC. This gives the protein CASSFTEQTYEQYF. The chain joins TRBV7-9 to TRBJ2-7; no reliable D call. Germline V gives CDR1 SEHNR, CDR2 FQNEAQ (reference sequence). The ends were cut back, 3 bases at V and 2 bases at J, with 11 bases in the middle. This CDR3 is 14 amino acids long.